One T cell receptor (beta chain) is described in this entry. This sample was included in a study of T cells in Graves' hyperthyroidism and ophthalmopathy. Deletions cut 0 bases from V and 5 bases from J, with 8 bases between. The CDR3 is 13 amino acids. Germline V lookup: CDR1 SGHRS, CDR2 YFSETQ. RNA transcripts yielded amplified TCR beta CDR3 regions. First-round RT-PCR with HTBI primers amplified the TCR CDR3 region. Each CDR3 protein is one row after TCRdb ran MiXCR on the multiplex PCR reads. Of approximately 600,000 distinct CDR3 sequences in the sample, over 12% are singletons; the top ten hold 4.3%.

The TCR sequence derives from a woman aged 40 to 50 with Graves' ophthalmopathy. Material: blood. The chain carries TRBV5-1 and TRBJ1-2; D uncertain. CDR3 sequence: CASSLETPYGYTF. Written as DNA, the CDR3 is TGCGCCAGCAGCTTGGAAACACCATATGGCTACACCTTC.